What follows are 7 T cell receptor beta chains derived from one specimen sequenced in a study of CD8 T cells in Susac syndrome. Random hexamers were used to reverse transcribe 0.5 to 1 ug of RNA. Using its own MiXCR run on the immunoSEQ multiplex PCR reads, TCRdb lists one record per CDR3 protein. The top ten clones hold around 0.093% of a sample with roughly 200,000 distinct CDR3 sequences, 90% to 97% of them seen once. Material: CD4+ T cells from PBMCs. These receptors were obtained from a human donor with multiple sclerosis.

The chain couples TRBV20-1 to TRBJ2-3, with D perhaps matching TRBD1 or TRBD2 (5 bases each). This CDR3 contains 14 residues. V lost 6 bases and J lost 3, with 16 bases in between. Germline lookup yields CDR1 DFQATT and CDR2 SNEGSKA (reference sequence). The CDR3 loop is CSAGTARRTDTQYF. CDR3 nucleotide sequence: TGCAGTGCAGGGACCGCCCGGAGGACAGATACGCAGTATTTT.

In this sample, this clonotype turned up once. CDR3 residues: CASSLGDRVYF. The CDR3 DNA reads as TGTGCCAGCAGCTTAGGGGACAGGGTATACTTC. V usage is TRBV7-2 and J usage is TRBJ2-7; 9 positions agree with TRBD1. The ends lost 1 base at V and 13 bases at J; junction bases unmatched: 2. CDR3 size: 11 residues. From germline, CDR1 is SGHTA and CDR2 FQGNSA.

The genes are TRBV12-3 or TRBV12-4 and TRBJ1-5, with D possibly TRBD1 on 5 matching bases. This CDR3 has 14 residues. V shed 3 bases and J shed 2 bases, with 8 bases lying between them. The CDR3 loop reads CASSLGPGNQPQHF. In DNA, the CDR3 is TGTGCCAGCAGTTTGGGGCCAGGCAATCAGCCCCAGCATTTT.

The V call is TRBV6-2 or TRBV6-3, the J call TRBJ2-1; D unclear. The CDR3 spans 12 residues. Germline lookup yields CDR1 MNHEY and CDR2 SVGEGT. The germline V and J ends were trimmed by 5 bases and 12 bases, with 14 bases remaining between them. CDR3 DNA: TGTGCCAGCAGTCCAACGGTGGCTTGGCAGTTCTTC. This codes for CASSPTVAWQFF.

There are a few counts of this clonotype. This chain links TRBV19 with TRBJ1-2; a weak D match, TRBD1 (5 bases). V was trimmed by 7 bases and J by 2 bases, leaving 5 bases between them. The CDR3 length is 11 residues. Germline CDR1 is LNHDA and CDR2 is SQIVND (reference sequence). DNA for the CDR3: TGTGCCAGTACAGGGAACTATGGCTACACCTTC. Its protein is CASTGNYGYTF.

The chain couples TRBV29-1 to TRBJ2-1; 8 bases fit TRBD2. The CDR3 extends over 14 amino acids. Germline lookup yields CDR1 SQVTM and CDR2 ANQGSEA. Germline trimming cut 4 bases from V and 8 bases from J; bases unmatched to any gene: 10. As DNA, the CDR3 is TGCAGCGTTGTGGGCGGGGGGCCCTGGGATGAGCAGTTCTTC. Residues: CSVVGGGPWDEQFF.

The V and J genes are TRBV3-1 and TRBJ1-1; 7 nucleotides match TRBD1. Germline V gene lookup returns CDR1 LGHDT and CDR2 YNNKEL (reference sequence). This CDR3 spans 15 amino acids. J gave up 7 bases and V 0 bases, and 8 bases lay outside the gene matches. The CDR3 nucleotides are TGTGCCAGCAGCCAAGAGTGTTCGACAGGGAATGAAGCTTTCTTT. Its protein is CASSQECSTGNEAFF.